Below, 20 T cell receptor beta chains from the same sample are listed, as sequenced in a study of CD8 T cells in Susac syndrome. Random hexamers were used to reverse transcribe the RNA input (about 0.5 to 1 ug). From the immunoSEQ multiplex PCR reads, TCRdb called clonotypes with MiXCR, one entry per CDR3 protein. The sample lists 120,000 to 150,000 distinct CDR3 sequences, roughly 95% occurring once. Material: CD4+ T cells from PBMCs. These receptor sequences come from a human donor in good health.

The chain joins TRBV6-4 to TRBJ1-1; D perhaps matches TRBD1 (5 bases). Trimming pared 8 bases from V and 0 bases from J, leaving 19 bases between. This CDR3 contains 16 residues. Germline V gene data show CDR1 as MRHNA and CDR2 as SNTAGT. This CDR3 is CASSPDGGIMNTEAFF. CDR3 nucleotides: TGTGCCAGCTCCCCGGATGGGGGAATCATGAACACTGAAGCTTTCTTT.

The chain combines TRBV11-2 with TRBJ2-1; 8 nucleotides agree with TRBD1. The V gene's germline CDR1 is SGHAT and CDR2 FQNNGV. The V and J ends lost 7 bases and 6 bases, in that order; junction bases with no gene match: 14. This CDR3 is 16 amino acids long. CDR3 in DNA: TGTGCCAGCACCGTGACAGGGGCTACAACATTCAATGAGCAGTTCTTC. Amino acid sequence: CASTVTGATTFNEQFF. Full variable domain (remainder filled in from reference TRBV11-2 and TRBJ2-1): EAGVAQSPRYKIIEKRQSVAFWCNPISGHATLYWYQQILGQGPKLLIQFQNNGVVDDSQLPKDRFSAERLKGVDSTLKIQPAKLEDSAVYLCASTVTGATTFNEQFFGPGTRLTVL.

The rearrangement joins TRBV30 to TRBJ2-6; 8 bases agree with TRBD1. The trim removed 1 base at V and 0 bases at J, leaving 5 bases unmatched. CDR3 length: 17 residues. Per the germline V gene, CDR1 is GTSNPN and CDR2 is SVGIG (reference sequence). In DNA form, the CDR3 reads TGTGCCTGGAGTGCAGGGGGCTTGAGCTCTGGGGCCAACGTCCTGACTTTC. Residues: CAWSAGGLSSGANVLTF. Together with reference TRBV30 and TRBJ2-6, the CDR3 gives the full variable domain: SQTIHQWPATLVQPVGSPLSLECTVEGTSNPNLYWYRQAAGRGLQLLFYSVGIGQISSEVPQNLSASRPQDRQFILSSKKLLLSDSGFYLCAWSAGGLSSGANVLTFGAGSRLTVL.

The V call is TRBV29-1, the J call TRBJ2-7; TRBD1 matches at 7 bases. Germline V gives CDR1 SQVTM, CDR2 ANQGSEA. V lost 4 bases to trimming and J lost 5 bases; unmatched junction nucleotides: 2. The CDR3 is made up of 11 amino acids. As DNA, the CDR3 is TGCAGCGTTGGACAGGGAGACGAGCAGTACTTC. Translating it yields CSVGQGDEQYF.

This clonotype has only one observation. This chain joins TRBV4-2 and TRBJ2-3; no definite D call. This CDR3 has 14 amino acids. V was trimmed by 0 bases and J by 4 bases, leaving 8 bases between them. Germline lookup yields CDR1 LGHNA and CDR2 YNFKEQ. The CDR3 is CASSQDGLADTQYF. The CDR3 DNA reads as TGTGCCAGCAGCCAAGATGGGCTCGCAGATACGCAGTATTTT.

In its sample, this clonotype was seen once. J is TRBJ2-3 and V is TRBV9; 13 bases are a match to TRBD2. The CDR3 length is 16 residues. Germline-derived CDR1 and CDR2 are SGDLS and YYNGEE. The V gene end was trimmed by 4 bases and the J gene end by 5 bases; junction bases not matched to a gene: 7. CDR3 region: CASSMGTSGALDTQYF. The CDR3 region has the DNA TGTGCCAGCAGCATGGGGACTAGCGGGGCCCTAGATACGCAGTATTTT.

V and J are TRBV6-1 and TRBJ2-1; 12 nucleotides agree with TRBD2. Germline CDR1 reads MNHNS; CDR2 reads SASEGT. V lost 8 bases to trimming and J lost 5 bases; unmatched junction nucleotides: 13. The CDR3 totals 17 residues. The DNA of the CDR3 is TGTGCCAGCGCCCACATTAGACTAGCGGGAGACAACAATGAGCAGTTCTTC. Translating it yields CASAHIRLAGDNNEQFF.

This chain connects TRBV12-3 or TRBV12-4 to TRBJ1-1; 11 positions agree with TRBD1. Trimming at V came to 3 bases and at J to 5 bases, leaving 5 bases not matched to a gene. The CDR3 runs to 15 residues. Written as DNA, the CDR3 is TGTGCCAGCAGTTTTACGGACAGGGGGCAGACTGAAGCTTTCTTT. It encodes CASSFTDRGQTEAFF.

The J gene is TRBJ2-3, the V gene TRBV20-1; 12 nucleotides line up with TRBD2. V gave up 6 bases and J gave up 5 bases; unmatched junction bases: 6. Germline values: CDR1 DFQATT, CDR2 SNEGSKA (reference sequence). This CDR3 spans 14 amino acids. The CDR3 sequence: CSAVVLAGGDTQYF. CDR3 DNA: TGCAGTGCGGTGGTACTAGCGGGAGGAGATACGCAGTATTTT.

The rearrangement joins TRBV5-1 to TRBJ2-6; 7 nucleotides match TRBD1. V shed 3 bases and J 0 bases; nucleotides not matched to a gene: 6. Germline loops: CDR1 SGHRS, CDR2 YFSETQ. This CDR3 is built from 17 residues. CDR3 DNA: TGCGCCAGCAGCTCGCCGACAGGGCACTCTGGGGCCAACGTCCTGACTTTC. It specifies CASSSPTGHSGANVLTF. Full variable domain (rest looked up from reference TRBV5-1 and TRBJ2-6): KAGVTQTPRYLIKTRGQQVTLSCSPISGHRSVSWYQQTPGQGLQFLFEYFSETQRNKGNFPGRFSGRQFSNSRSEMNVSTLELGDSALYLCASSSPTGHSGANVLTFGAGSRLTVL.

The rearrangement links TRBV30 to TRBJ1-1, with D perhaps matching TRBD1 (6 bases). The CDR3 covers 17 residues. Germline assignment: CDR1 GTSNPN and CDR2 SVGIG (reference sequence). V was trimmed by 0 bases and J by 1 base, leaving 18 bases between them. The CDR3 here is CAWSVLRWNRENTEAFF. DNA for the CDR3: TGTGCCTGGAGTGTACTGAGGTGGAACAGGGAGAACACTGAAGCTTTCTTT.

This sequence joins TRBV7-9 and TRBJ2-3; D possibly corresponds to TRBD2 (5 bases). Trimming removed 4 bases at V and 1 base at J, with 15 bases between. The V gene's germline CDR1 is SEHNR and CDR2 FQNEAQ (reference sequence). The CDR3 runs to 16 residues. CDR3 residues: CASSSYRGSGTDTQYF. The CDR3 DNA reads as TGTGCCAGCAGCTCCTACCGCGGGTCGGGCACAGATACGCAGTATTTT.

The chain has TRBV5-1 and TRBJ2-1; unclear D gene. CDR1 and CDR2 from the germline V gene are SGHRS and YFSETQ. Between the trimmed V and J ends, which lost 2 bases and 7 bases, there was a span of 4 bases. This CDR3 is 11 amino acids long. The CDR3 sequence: CASSFRNEQFF. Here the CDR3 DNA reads TGCGCCAGCAGCTTCCGTAATGAGCAGTTCTTC.

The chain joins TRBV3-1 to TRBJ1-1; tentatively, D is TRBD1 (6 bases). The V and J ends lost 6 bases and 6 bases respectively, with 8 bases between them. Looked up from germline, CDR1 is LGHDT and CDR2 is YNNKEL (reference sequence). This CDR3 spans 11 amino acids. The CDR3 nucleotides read TGTGCCAGCAGGCAGGGGTCTGAAGCTTTCTTT. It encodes CASRQGSEAFF. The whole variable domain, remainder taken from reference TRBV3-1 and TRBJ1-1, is DTAVSQTPKYLVTQMGNDKSIKCEQNLGHDTMYWYKQDSKKFLKIMFSYNNKELIINETVPNRFSPKSPDKAHLNLHINSLELGDSAVYFCASRQGSEAFFGQGTRLTVV.

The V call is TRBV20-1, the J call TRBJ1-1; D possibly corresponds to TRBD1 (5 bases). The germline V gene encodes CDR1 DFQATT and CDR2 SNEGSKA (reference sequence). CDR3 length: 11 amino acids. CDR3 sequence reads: CTSWGRTEAFF. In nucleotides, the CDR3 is TGCACGAGCTGGGGGAGAACTGAAGCTTTCTTT.

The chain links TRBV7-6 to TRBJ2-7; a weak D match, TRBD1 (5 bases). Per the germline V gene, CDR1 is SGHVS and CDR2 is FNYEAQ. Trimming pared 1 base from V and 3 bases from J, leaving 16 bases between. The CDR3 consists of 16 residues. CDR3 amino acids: CASSLVGQGSLYEQYF. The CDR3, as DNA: TGTGCCAGCAGCTTAGTTGGCCAGGGATCACTCTACGAGCAGTACTTC.

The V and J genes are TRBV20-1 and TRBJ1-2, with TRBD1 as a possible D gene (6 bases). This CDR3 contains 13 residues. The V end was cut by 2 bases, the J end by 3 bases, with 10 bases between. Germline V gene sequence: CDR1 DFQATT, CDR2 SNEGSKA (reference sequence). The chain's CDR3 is CSARLGGYYGYTF. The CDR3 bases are TGCAGTGCTAGATTAGGGGGTTACTATGGCTACACCTTC.

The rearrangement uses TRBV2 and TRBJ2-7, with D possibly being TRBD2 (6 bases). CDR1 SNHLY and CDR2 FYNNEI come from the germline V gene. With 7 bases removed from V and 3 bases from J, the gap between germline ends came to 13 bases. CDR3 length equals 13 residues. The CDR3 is CASTRDSDYEQYF. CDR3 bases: TGTGCCAGCACTCGGGACTCGGACTACGAGCAGTACTTC.

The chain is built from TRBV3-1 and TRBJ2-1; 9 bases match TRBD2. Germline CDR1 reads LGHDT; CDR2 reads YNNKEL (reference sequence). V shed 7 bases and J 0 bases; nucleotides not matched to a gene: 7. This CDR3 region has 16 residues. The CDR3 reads CASIPSRGGSYNEQFF. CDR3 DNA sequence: TGTGCCAGCATCCCATCGCGGGGGGGCTCCTACAATGAGCAGTTCTTC.

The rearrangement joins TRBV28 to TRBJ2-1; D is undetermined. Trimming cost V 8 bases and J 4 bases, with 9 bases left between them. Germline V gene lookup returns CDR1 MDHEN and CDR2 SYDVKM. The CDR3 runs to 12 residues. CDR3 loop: CASYSVYNEQFF. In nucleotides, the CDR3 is TGTGCCAGCTATAGTGTTTACAATGAGCAGTTCTTC.